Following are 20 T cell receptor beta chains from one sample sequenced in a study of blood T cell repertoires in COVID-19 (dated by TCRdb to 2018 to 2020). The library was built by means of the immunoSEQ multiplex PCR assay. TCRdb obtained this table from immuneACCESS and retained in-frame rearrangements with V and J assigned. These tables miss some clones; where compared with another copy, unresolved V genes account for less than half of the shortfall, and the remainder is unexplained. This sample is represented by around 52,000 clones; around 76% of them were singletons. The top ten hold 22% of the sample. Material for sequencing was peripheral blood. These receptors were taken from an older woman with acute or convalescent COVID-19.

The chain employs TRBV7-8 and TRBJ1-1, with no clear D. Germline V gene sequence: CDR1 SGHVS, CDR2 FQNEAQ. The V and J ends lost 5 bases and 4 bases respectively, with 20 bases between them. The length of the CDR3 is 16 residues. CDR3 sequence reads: CASSANSLGLGTEAFF. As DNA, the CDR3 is TGTGCCAGCAGCGCAAACAGTTTAGGCTTGGGCACTGAAGCTTTCTTT.

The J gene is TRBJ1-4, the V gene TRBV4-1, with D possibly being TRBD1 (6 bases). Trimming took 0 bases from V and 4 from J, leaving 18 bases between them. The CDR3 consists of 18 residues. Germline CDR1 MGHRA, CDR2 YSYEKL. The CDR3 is CASSQDARGSGVNEKLFF. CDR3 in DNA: TGCGCCAGCAGCCAAGACGCCAGGGGAAGTGGGGTTAATGAAAAACTGTTTTTT.

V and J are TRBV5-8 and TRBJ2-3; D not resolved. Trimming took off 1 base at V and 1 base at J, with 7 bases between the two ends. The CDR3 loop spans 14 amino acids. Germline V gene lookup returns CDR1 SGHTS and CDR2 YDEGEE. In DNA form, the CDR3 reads TGTGCCAGCAGCTTGAAATCGGGCACAGATACGCAGTATTTT. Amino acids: CASSLKSGTDTQYF.

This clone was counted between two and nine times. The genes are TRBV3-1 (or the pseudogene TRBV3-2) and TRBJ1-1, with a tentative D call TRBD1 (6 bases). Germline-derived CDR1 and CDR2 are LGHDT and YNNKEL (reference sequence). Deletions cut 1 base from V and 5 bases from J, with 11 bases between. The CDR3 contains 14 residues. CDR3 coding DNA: TGTGCCAGCAGCCAAGGGGGAGGGGGGACTGAAGCTTTCTTT. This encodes CASSQGGGGTEAFF.

The CDR3 sequence: CASSLQAKNIQYF. CDR3 nucleotide sequence: TGTGCCAGCAGCTTGCAGGCCAAAAACATTCAGTACTTC. This chain joins TRBV5-8 and TRBJ2-4; D is unclear. Trimming shortened V by 1 base and J by 1 base, and 3 bases separated the two germline ends. This CDR3 has 13 residues. From germline, CDR1 is SGHTS and CDR2 YDEGEE.

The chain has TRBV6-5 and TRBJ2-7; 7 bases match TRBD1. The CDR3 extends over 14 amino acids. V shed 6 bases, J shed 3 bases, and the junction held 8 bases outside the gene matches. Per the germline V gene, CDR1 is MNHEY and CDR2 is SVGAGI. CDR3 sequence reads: CASRTGYEDYEQYF. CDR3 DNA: TGTGCCAGCAGGACAGGGTATGAGGACTACGAGCAGTACTTC.

CDR3 DNA sequence: TGTGCCAGCGCCTACGGCACCGGGGAGCTGTTTTTT. Translated, it gives CASAYGTGELFF. The V call is TRBV7-9, the J call TRBJ2-2; D is uncertain. CDR3 length equals 12 residues. CDR1 SEHNR and CDR2 FQNEAQ come from the germline V gene (reference sequence). The V gene lost 8 bases and the J gene lost 4 bases, with 8 bases spanning the gap.

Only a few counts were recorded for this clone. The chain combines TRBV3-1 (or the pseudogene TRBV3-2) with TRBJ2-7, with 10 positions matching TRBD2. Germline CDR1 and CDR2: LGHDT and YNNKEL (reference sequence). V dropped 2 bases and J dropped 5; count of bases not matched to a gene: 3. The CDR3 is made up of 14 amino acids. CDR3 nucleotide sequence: TGTGCCAGCAGCCAAATGCTAGCGGGGGACGAGCAGTACTTC. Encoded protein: CASSQMLAGDEQYF.

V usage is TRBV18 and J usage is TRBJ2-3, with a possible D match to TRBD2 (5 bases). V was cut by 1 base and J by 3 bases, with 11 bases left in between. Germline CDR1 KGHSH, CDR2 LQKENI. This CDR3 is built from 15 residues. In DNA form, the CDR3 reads TGTGCCAGCTCACCACGATTTAGCGATACAGATACGCAGTATTTT. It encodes CASSPRFSDTDTQYF.

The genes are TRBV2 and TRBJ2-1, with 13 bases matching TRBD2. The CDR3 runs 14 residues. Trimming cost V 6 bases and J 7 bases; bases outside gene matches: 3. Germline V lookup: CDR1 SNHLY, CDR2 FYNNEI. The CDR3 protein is CASRELAGGNEQFF. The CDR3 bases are TGTGCCAGCAGGGAACTAGCGGGGGGGAATGAGCAGTTCTTC.

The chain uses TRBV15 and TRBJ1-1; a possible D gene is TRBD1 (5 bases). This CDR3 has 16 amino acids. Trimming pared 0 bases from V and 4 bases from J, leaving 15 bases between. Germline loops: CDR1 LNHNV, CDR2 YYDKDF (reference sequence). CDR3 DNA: TGTGCCACCAGCAGAGATGGCAGGGCCTGGGTCACTGAAGCTTTCTTT. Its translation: CATSRDGRAWVTEAFF. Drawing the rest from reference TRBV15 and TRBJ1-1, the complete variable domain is DAMVIQNPRYQVTQFGKPVTLSCSQTLNHNVMYWYQQKSSQAPKLLFHYYDKDFNNEADTPDNFQSRRPNTSFCFLDIRSPGLGDTAMYLCATSRDGRAWVTEAFFGQGTRLTVV.

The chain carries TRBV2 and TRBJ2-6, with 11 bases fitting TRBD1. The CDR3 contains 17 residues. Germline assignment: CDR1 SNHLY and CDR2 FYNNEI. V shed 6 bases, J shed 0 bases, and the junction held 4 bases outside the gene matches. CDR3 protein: CASRTGTGGSGANVLTF. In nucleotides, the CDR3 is TGTGCCAGCAGGACCGGGACAGGGGGCTCTGGGGCCAACGTCCTGACTTTC.

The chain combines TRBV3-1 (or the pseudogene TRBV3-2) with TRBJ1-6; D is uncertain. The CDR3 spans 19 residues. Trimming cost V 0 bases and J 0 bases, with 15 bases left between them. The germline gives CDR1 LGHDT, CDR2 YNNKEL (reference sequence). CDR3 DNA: TGTGCCAGCAGCCAAGATATCGACAAGACGAGCTCCTATAATTCACCCCTCCACTTT. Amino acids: CASSQDIDKTSSYNSPLHF.

CDR3 amino acids: CASSSDREATEAFF. Here the CDR3 DNA reads TGTGCCAGCAGCTCCGACAGGGAGGCCACTGAAGCTTTCTTT. The gene calls are TRBV7-3 and TRBJ1-1; TRBD1 matches at 7 bases. J was trimmed by 4 bases and V by 4 bases; bases with no gene match: 6. Germline CDR1 and CDR2: SGHTA and FQGTGA. This CDR3 has 14 amino acids.

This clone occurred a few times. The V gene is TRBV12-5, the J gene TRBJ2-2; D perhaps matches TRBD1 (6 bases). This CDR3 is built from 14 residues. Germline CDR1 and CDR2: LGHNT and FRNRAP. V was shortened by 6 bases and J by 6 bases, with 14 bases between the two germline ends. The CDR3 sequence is CASGRVTGPGELFF. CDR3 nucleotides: TGTGCTAGTGGCAGGGTAACAGGGCCCGGGGAGCTGTTTTTT.

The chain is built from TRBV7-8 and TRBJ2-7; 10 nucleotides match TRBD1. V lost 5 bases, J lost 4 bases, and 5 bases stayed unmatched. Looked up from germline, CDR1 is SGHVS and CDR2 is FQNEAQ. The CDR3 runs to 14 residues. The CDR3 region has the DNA TGTGCCAGCAGCCTACGGGACAGGGGTTACGAGCAGTACTTC. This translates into CASSLRDRGYEQYF.

Here the CDR3 DNA reads TGCGCCAGCAGCTTGGGACTAGCGGGGGGTAGCCAGACAGATACGCAGTATTTT. It translates to CASSLGLAGGSQTDTQYF. The chain couples TRBV5-1 to TRBJ2-3; 13 bases agree with TRBD2. CDR1 SGHRS and CDR2 YFSETQ come from the germline V gene. Losses at the gene ends were 0 bases for V and 3 bases for J; bases not matched to a gene: 7. CDR3 length equals 18 residues. The variable domain in full, with the rest retrieved from reference TRBV5-1 and TRBJ2-3, is KAGVTQTPRYLIKTRGQQVTLSCSPISGHRSVSWYQQTPGQGLQFLFEYFSETQRNKGNFPGRFSGRQFSNSRSEMNVSTLELGDSALYLCASSLGLAGGSQTDTQYFGPGTRLTVL.

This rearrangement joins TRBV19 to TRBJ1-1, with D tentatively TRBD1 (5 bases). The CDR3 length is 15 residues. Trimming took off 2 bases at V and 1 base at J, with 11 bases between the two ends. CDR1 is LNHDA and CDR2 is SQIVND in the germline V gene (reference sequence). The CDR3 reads CASSILTQANTEAFF. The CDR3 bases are TGTGCCAGTAGTATATTAACACAGGCGAACACTGAAGCTTTCTTT.

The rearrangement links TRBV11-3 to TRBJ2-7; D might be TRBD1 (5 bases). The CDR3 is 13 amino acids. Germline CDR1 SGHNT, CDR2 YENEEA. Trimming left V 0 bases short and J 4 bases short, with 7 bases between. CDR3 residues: CASSLDQGYEQYF. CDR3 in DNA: TGTGCCAGCAGCTTAGATCAGGGTTACGAGCAGTACTTC. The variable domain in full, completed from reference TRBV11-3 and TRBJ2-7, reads EAGVVQSPRYKIIEKKQPVAFWCNPISGHNTLYWYLQNLGQGPELLIRYENEEAVDDSQLPKDRFSAERLKGVDSTLKIQPAELGDSAVYLCASSLDQGYEQYFGPGTRLTVT.

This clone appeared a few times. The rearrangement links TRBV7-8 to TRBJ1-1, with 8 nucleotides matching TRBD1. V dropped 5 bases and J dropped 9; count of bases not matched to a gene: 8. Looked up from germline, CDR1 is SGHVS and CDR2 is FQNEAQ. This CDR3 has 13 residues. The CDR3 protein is CASSLTGEGKAFF. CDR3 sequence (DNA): TGTGCCAGCAGCCTGACAGGGGAGGGAAAAGCTTTCTTT.